This paragraph reports one TCR beta chain. Its antigen is undetermined. Several immunoSEQ plates held equal portions of the genomic DNA taken from each subset. TCRdb keeps only in-frame clones here, not all; method: immunoSEQ multiplex PCR. This sample has about 690,000 clones, with around 90% found just once. Germline values: CDR1 LNHDA, CDR2 SQIVND (reference sequence). The CDR3 covers 12 residues. After removal of 4 bases from V and 6 bases from J, the junction contained 1 base not matched to a gene. The data were taken from a study of shared clonotypes between healthy human individuals. Overall study: CD4 naive and CD4 memory each took three plates per donor, while CD8 naive took two and CD8 memory one. Broader study findings: Genetic and exposure-history diversity was limited by the few donors. Sorted-subset sequencing was shown by rarefaction to be incomplete despite large depth.

Sequencing was done on a sample of memory CD8+ T cells from PBMCs. Described subset: CD45RO+ cells pooled with CCR7-negative TemRA cells. The chain uses TRBV19 and TRBJ1-2; 8 bases match TRBD1. The source of this sequence is a man aged 18 to 30 in good health. Some clones in this sample may be carry-over from other donors' samples. CDR3 nucleotide sequence: TGTGCCAGTAGTACGACAGGGGATGGCTACACCTTC. This encodes CASSTTGDGYTF. The variable domain in full, with the rest retrieved from reference TRBV19 and TRBJ1-2, is DGGITQSPKYLFRKEGQNVTLSCEQNLNHDAMYWYRQDPGQGLRLIYYSQIVNDFQKGDIAEGYSVSREKKESFPLTVTSAQKNPTAFYLCASSTTGDGYTFGSGTRLTVV.